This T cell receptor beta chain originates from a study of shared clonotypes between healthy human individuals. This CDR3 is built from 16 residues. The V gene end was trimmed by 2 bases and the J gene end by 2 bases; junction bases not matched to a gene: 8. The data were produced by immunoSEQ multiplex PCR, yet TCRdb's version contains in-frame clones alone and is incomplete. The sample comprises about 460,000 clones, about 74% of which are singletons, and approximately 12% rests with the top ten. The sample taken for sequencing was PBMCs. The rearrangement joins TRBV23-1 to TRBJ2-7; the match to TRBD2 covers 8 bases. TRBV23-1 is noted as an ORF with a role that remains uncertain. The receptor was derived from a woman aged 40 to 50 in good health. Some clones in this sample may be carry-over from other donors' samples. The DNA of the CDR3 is TGCGCCAGCAGTCAACGCAAGCGGGAGTCGGCCTACGAGCAGTACTTC. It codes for CASSQRKRESAYEQYF.